A selection of T cell receptor beta chains follows, all from one sample in a study of regulatory T cells in long-lasting Graves disease. A single record per CDR3 protein comes from TCRdb applying MiXCR to the multiplex PCR reads. Seen here are about 440,000 distinct CDR3 sequences, 14% to 15% observed once, and the top ten hold approximately 15%. These data were also filed under a second study, of T cells in Graves' hyperthyroidism and ophthalmopathy.

The source material was peripheral blood mononuclear cells (PBMCs), sampled at new diagnosis, from a patient treated with antithyroid drugs. The receptors were sampled from a woman aged 30 to 39 with Graves disease. Both conserved end residues are part of each CDR3. The order of the fields is D gene, V gene, clone size, J gene, CDR3 DNA, CDR3 protein. D genes are given only for firm matches. Clone size is not always given. Where it is, it says once, few, many or a class for expanded clones.

.	TRBV3-1	many	TRBJ1-3	TGTGCCAGCAGCCAAGATTTGGGATGGTCTGGAAACACCATATATTTT	CASSQDLGWSGNTIYF
TRBD1	TRBV2	many	TRBJ2-3	TGTGCCAGCAGCTTCCGGGACAGGCGATTCACAGATACGCAGTATTTT	CASSFRDRRFTDTQYF
TRBD2	TRBV28	.	TRBJ2-3	TGTGCCAGCAGCCAGCTATCGCGGGAGGGCACAGATACGCAGTATTTT	CASSQLSREGTDTQYF
.	TRBV6-1	many	TRBJ1-2	TGTGCCAGCAGTGAAGGACAGATCTATGGCTACACCTTC	CASSEGQIYGYTF
.	TRBV20-1	many	TRBJ2-5	TGCAGTGCTAGAGATGGTCGGGAGACCCCCCCTGGAACCCAGTACTTC	CSARDGRETPPGTQYF
.	TRBV6-1	few	TRBJ2-1	TGTGCCAGCAGTGGGACTGCAAACAATGAGCAGTTCTTC	CASSGTANNEQFF
TRBD2	TRBV9	few	TRBJ2-1	TGTGCCAGCAGCGTAGGGCTAGCGGGAACTACTCTACATAGATCCAATGAGCAGTTCTTC	CASSVGLAGTTLHRSNEQFF
TRBD2	TRBV6-1	few	TRBJ2-1	TGTGCCACCCGAGACGGGGGGGACTATATTTACAATGAGCAGTTCTTC	CATRDGGDYIYNEQFF
TRBD1	TRBV6-1	.	TRBJ1-2	TGTGCCAGCTCCCGGGACAGGGGGCGAAGTGGCTACACCTTC	CASSRDRGRSGYTF
TRBD2	TRBV10-3	few	TRBJ2-3	TGTGCCATCCGGGCGGGAGCAGATACGCAGTATTTT	CAIRAGADTQYF
.	TRBV6-5	many	TRBJ2-3	TGTGCCAGCAGTTACGGGTCGGGTAGCACAGATACGCAGTATTTT	CASSYGSGSTDTQYF
.	TRBV12-3/TRBV12-4	many	TRBJ2-7	TGTGCCAGCAGTTTCAGGGGACTTAGCTACGAGCAGTACTTC	CASSFRGLSYEQYF
.	TRBV28	many	TRBJ2-5	TGTGCCAGCAGCCACATCCGAGGGAAAGAGACCCAGTACTTC	CASSHIRGKETQYF
TRBD2	TRBV24-1	few	TRBJ2-1	TGTGCCACCAGTGATTCCTGGACTAGCAATGAGCAGTTCTTC	CATSDSWTSNEQFF
TRBD2	TRBV9	few	TRBJ2-5	TGTGCCAGCAGCCATAGAGCGGGAGGAGGAGAGACCCAGTACTTC	CASSHRAGGGETQYF
.	TRBV12-3/TRBV12-4	many	TRBJ1-1	TGTGCCAGCAGTTTGTGGGCTGAAGCTTTCTTT	CASSLWAEAFF
.	TRBV13	many	TRBJ2-5	TGTGCCAGCAGCTTTATCAGTGAGACCCAGTACTTC	CASSFISETQYF
TRBD2	TRBV2	many	TRBJ2-7	TGTGCCAGCAGCGAACGGCTAGCGGGAGGTACTACGCGGGAGCAGTACTTC	CASSERLAGGTTREQYF
.	TRBV3-1	many	TRBJ2-3	TGTGCCAGCAGCCAGTCTAGGGGCTACACAGATACGCAGTATTTT	CASSQSRGYTDTQYF
TRBD2	TRBV7-9	many	TRBJ2-7	TGTGCCAGCAGCTTAGTGGGACTATCCTACGAGCAGTACTTC	CASSLVGLSYEQYF
.	TRBV11-2	.	TRBJ2-1	TGTGCCAGCAGCTTAGAGTTCGGCGGTGAGCAGTTCTTC	CASSLEFGGEQFF
.	TRBV6-2/TRBV6-3	.	TRBJ1-1	TGTGCCAGCAGTTATAACGGGTATGAAGCTTTCTTT	CASSYNGYEAFF
.	TRBV3-1	many	TRBJ2-1	TGTGCCAGCAGCCCTACCCCCGTCCGGCAGTTCTTC	CASSPTPVRQFF
.	TRBV20-1	many	TRBJ2-1	TGCAGTGCGGAATCAAGCTCCTACAATGAGCAGTTCTTC	CSAESSSYNEQFF
.	TRBV11-2	.	TRBJ2-4	TGTGCCAGCAGCTTAGTTCCTTCCGGAAACATTCAGTACTTC	CASSLVPSGNIQYF
.	TRBV30	many	TRBJ1-2	TGTGCCTGGAGTGTACCCGCGGGCTACACCTTC	CAWSVPAGYTF
TRBD1	TRBV6-1	.	TRBJ1-5	TGTGCCAGCACCAACGGACAGGGAGTGGGGCCCCAGCATTTT	CASTNGQGVGPQHF
.	TRBV10-3	many	TRBJ2-5	TGTGCCATCAGTGAGTCCAGCGGACAGAATTTCGCCCAGTACTTC	CAISESSGQNFAQYF
TRBD1	TRBV20-1	many	TRBJ1-5	TGCAGTGCTAGATCCGGACAGGTTAATCAGCCCCAGCATTTT	CSARSGQVNQPQHF
.	TRBV19	.	TRBJ2-7	TGTGCCAGTAGTATAGGGGCAGGAACTCGGGTCTACGAGCAGTACTTC	CASSIGAGTRVYEQYF
TRBD2	TRBV3-1	.	TRBJ2-4	TGTGCCAGCAGCCCTAGCGGGAGTGGGAACATTCAGTACTTC	CASSPSGSGNIQYF
TRBD1	TRBV10-1	many	TRBJ2-7	TGCGCCAGCAGTCGGGACAGGGGCGGCGAGCAGTACTTC	CASSRDRGGEQYF
.	TRBV12-5	many	TRBJ2-1	TGTGCTAGTGTTATAGGGTGGCCCTCCTACAATGAGCAGTTCTTC	CASVIGWPSYNEQFF
.	TRBV7-9	many	TRBJ1-1	TGTGCCAGCAGTCCTACCCTGGGCCTGGCGGCTTTCTTT	CASSPTLGLAAFF
.	TRBV28	once	TRBJ2-1	TGTGCCAGCAGTTTCGCCCCAGACAATGAGCAGTTCTTC	CASSFAPDNEQFF
.	TRBV6-2/TRBV6-3	many	TRBJ2-1	TGTGCCAGCAGTTCCATCGGGGCTACCCCGGATGAGCAGTTCTTC	CASSSIGATPDEQFF
TRBD2	TRBV20-1	few	TRBJ2-5	TGCAGTGCTCCCTCTCTAGCGGGAGGAGAGACCCAGTACTTC	CSAPSLAGGETQYF
TRBD1	TRBV5-1	few	TRBJ1-2	TGCGCCAGCAGCTCCGGACAGGGGAACTATGGCTACACCTTC	CASSSGQGNYGYTF